These 30 T cell receptor beta chains were sequenced from one sample in a study of T-cell memory formation after mild COVID-19. TCRdb independently ran MiXCR on the 5' RACE reads; one entry per CDR3 protein. The table has more than 75,000 distinct CDR3 sequences, approximately 14% seen once; the top ten hold around 31%. Specimen: PBMCs or a T cell subset sorted from them (not recorded which). These receptors originate from an adult woman who had mild COVID-19 (a few samples of this study predate the infection). Cell type and time point are not known.

This chain links TRBV30 with TRBJ1-2; D unclear. Germline CDR1 GTSNPN, CDR2 SVGIG (reference sequence). The CDR3 is made up of 12 amino acids. The germline V and J ends were trimmed by 4 bases and 8 bases, with 14 bases remaining between them. CDR3 DNA: TGTGCCTGGAAGAGGGTCGGAGGAGGCTACACCTTC. This codes for CAWKRVGGGYTF. The whole variable domain, filled in from reference TRBV30 and TRBJ1-2, reads SQTIHQWPATLVQPVGSPLSLECTVEGTSNPNLYWYRQAAGRGLQLLFYSVGIGQISSEVPQNLSASRPQDRQFILSSKKLLLSDSGFYLCAWKRVGGGYTFGSGTRLTVV.

This clonotype was seen only a few times. The chain couples TRBV2 to TRBJ1-5; 11 bases align to TRBD1. Germline CDR1 is SNHLY and CDR2 is FYNNEI. V gave up 2 bases and J gave up 6 bases; unmatched junction bases: 18. The CDR3 consists of 20 residues. As DNA, the CDR3 is TGTGCCAGCAGTGAATCAAAAGGGACAGGGGGTCGTTTTGTCGGTCAGCCCCAGCATTTT. Translation gives CASSESKGTGGRFVGQPQHF. Together with reference TRBV2 and TRBJ1-5, the CDR3 gives the full variable domain: EPEVTQTPSHQVTQMGQEVILRCVPISNHLYFYWYRQILGQKVEFLVSFYNNEISEKSEIFDDQFSVERPDGSNFTLKIRSTKLEDSAMYFCASSESKGTGGRFVGQPQHFGDGTRLSIL.

The V call is TRBV6-1, the J call TRBJ1-5, with D hard to call. Germline V gives CDR1 MNHNS, CDR2 SASEGT. Trimming took off 4 bases at V and 8 bases at J, with 9 bases between the two ends. The CDR3 spans 12 residues. In DNA, the CDR3 is TGTGCCAGCAGTGGGGGTTTGGAGCCCCAGCATTTT. This codes for CASSGGLEPQHF.

The table lists this clonotype with many counts. V and J are TRBV6-5 and TRBJ2-1, with D tentatively TRBD1 or TRBD2 (6 bases each). Per germline, CDR1 MNHEY and CDR2 SVGAGI. Trimming cost V 6 bases and J 8 bases, with 14 bases left between them. The CDR3 length is 13 residues. The CDR3 here is CASSPMGGDEQFF. The CDR3 nucleotides read TGTGCCAGCAGCCCCATGGGGGGCGATGAGCAGTTCTTC.

The chain has TRBV29-1 and TRBJ1-1, with D uncertain. Germline V lookup: CDR1 SQVTM, CDR2 ANQGSEA. This CDR3 contains 18 residues. Deletions cut 6 bases from V and 4 bases from J, with 30 bases between. The CDR3 DNA sequence: TGCAGCGTAGACGGCGGTTCTCTCAGGCGAGAATCAAGCACTGAAGCTTTCTTT. It yields the protein CSVDGGSLRRESSTEAFF.

In its sample, this clonotype was seen a few times. This chain uses TRBV4-2 with TRBJ2-3; 11 bases match TRBD2. Germline V gene lookup returns CDR1 LGHNA and CDR2 YNFKEQ. The V and J ends lost 4 bases and 4 bases, in that order; junction bases with no gene match: 7. The CDR3 covers 16 residues. For the CDR3, the DNA is TGTGCCAGCAGCCCTTTGACTAGCGGGACTTCAGATACGCAGTATTTT. The encoded protein is CASSPLTSGTSDTQYF.

This rearrangement joins TRBV27 to TRBJ2-6, with D possibly being TRBD1 (5 bases). CDR3 length equals 18 residues. Germline V gives CDR1 MNHEY, CDR2 SMNVEV (reference sequence). V lost 6 bases and J 2 bases, leaving 20 bases between the germline ends. CDR3 in DNA: TGTGCCAGCAGCTTTTGGGGTGACAGCCCCCCTGGGGCCAACGTCCTGACTTTC. This codes for CASSFWGDSPPGANVLTF.

This chain joins TRBV29-1 and TRBJ2-7; a possible D gene is TRBD2 (6 bases). Trimming took off 7 bases at V and 2 bases at J, with 15 bases between the two ends. The germline V gene encodes CDR1 SQVTM and CDR2 ANQGSEA. This CDR3 has 13 amino acids. DNA for the CDR3: TGCAGCGCATTGATGCTAGCGACCTACGAGCAGTACTTC. Its translation is CSALMLATYEQYF.

The V call is TRBV20-1, the J call TRBJ1-6; tentative D call: TRBD1 (6 bases). Germline V CDR1 and CDR2: DFQATT, SNEGSKA (reference sequence). V lost 0 bases to trimming and J lost 3 bases, with 21 bases between them. This CDR3 contains 19 residues. CDR3 region: CSAREVTLVRDNYNSPLHF. CDR3 bases: TGCAGTGCTAGAGAAGTTACGCTAGTCCGGGACAACTATAATTCACCCCTCCACTTT.

This clonotype was counted a few times. The chain carries TRBV12-3 or TRBV12-4 and TRBJ1-1, with D uncertain. V shed 8 bases and J shed 6 bases, with 13 bases lying between them. This CDR3 is built from 12 residues. CDR3 protein: CASQAGSAEAFF. DNA for the CDR3: TGTGCCAGCCAAGCGGGAAGTGCTGAAGCTTTCTTT.

This chain joins TRBV19 and TRBJ1-5, with D unclear. V lost 5 bases, J lost 0 bases, and 20 bases lay in between. The V gene's germline CDR1 is LNHDA and CDR2 SQIVND (reference sequence). This CDR3 contains 18 residues. The CDR3 nucleotides are TGTGCCAGTAGTGCCGGTTGGAAGACTAAATCTAGCAATCAGCCCCAGCATTTT. Translation: CASSAGWKTKSSNQPQHF.

The V call is TRBV4-1, the J call TRBJ1-5; unclear D gene. The V and J ends lost 2 bases and 3 bases respectively, with 5 bases between them. The CDR3 is 13 amino acids. Germline CDR1 MGHRA, CDR2 YSYEKL. For the CDR3, the DNA is TGCGCCAGCAGCCAAATCGACAATCAGCCCCAGCATTTT. This sequence encodes CASSQIDNQPQHF.

The chain recombines TRBV4-1 with TRBJ2-5; D might be TRBD2 (6 bases). V lost 4 bases, J lost 1 base, and 10 bases lay in between. The germline gives CDR1 MGHRA, CDR2 YSYEKL. The CDR3 is made up of 14 amino acids. The chain's CDR3 is CASSRLGIQETQYF. The CDR3 bases are TGCGCCAGCAGCCGACTAGGAATCCAAGAGACCCAGTACTTC.

This clonotype turned up a few times. The rearrangement uses TRBV9 and TRBJ2-1, with 7 bases fitting TRBD1. This CDR3 contains 17 residues. Germline CDR1 SGDLS, CDR2 YYNGEE. V shed 2 bases, J shed 6 bases, and the junction held 14 bases outside the gene matches. CDR3 sequence (DNA): TGTGCCAGCAGCGTTACAGCTCGGACAGGACATGGCAATGAGCAGTTCTTC. Its protein product is CASSVTARTGHGNEQFF. The variable domain in full, completed from reference TRBV9 and TRBJ2-1, reads DSGVTQTPKHLITATGQRVTLRCSPRSGDLSVYWYQQSLDQGLQFLIQYYNGEERAKGNILERFSAQQFPDLHSELNLSSLELGDSALYFCASSVTARTGHGNEQFFGPGTRLTVL.

This clonotype has ten or more counts. This chain uses TRBV5-1 with TRBJ2-1, with D possibly called TRBD1 or TRBD2 (5 bases each). This CDR3 spans 16 amino acids. Per germline, CDR1 SGHRS and CDR2 YFSETQ. The ends were cut back, 5 bases at V and 3 bases at J, with 18 bases in the middle. CDR3 nucleotides: TGCGCCAGCAGTAGGGACCCCCGGCAGATCTACAATGAGCAGTTCTTC. This codes for CASSRDPRQIYNEQFF.

The chain employs TRBV7-2 and TRBJ2-5; 7 nucleotides match TRBD2. There are 15 residues in the CDR3. Losses at the gene ends were 3 bases for V and 6 bases for J; bases not matched to a gene: 10. Germline lookup yields CDR1 SGHTA and CDR2 FQGNSA. Written as DNA, the CDR3 is TGTGCCAGCAGCTTGACTAGCCTATTCTTAAAGACCCAGTACTTC. This encodes CASSLTSLFLKTQYF.

This clonotype was seen a few times. The gene calls are TRBV6-5 and TRBJ2-5, with 9 nucleotides matching TRBD2. With 7 bases clipped from V and 5 bases from J, the junction kept 14 bases outside the gene matches. Germline CDR1 reads MNHEY; CDR2 reads SVGAGI. CDR3 size: 16 residues. The CDR3 nucleotides read TGTGCCAGCATCCACAGGGGAGCGGGAGGCTGGGAGACCCAGTACTTC. It translates to CASIHRGAGGWETQYF.

At least ten counts were recorded for this clonotype. The CDR3 loop reads CSAYGDVVGETQYF. The CDR3 nucleotides read TGCAGTGCATACGGGGATGTAGTCGGAGAGACCCAGTACTTC. J is TRBJ2-5 and V is TRBV20-1; tentative D call: TRBD2 (5 bases). This CDR3 is built from 14 residues. Per germline, CDR1 DFQATT and CDR2 SNEGSKA (reference sequence). V lost 6 bases to trimming and J lost 4 bases, with 18 bases between them.

This chain links TRBV7-9 with TRBJ2-7; D unresolved. This CDR3 has 16 residues. Trimming removed 4 bases at V and 6 bases at J, with 22 bases between. CDR1 and CDR2 from the germline V gene are SEHNR and FQNEAQ (reference sequence). The CDR3 region is CASSYAPAEFLPEQYF. Written as DNA, the CDR3 is TGTGCCAGCAGCTACGCCCCGGCAGAATTCCTTCCCGAGCAGTACTTC.

This clonotype was observed many times. The gene calls are TRBV4-3 and TRBJ2-2; the D gene is possibly TRBD2 (5 bases). V was cut by 4 bases and J by 5 bases, with 8 bases left in between. CDR1 is LGHNA, CDR2 YSLEER, per germline. The CDR3 extends over 13 amino acids. The CDR3 nucleotides read TGCGCCAGCAGCCTCACGGGAACCGGGGAGCTGTTTTTT. Translated, it gives CASSLTGTGELFF.

This clonotype was observed a handful of times. The J gene is TRBJ2-1, the V gene TRBV24-1; a possible D gene is TRBD2 (6 bases). This CDR3 contains 12 residues. V was trimmed by 4 bases and J by 8 bases, leaving 8 bases between them. Germline V lookup: CDR1 KGHDR, CDR2 SFDVKD. The CDR3 is CATSEGLDEQFF. CDR3 sequence (DNA): TGTGCCACCAGTGAGGGACTTGATGAGCAGTTCTTC.

DNA of the CDR3: TGTGCCAGCAGTTACCCGACTGGACTAGCGGACTCAGATACGCAGTATTTT. Protein product: CASSYPTGLADSDTQYF. The genes are TRBV6-5 and TRBJ2-3; 10 positions agree with TRBD2. Germline-derived CDR1 and CDR2 are MNHEY and SVGAGI. J gave up 4 bases and V 2 bases, and 9 bases lay outside the gene matches. The CDR3 runs 17 residues.

The chain carries TRBV5-1 and TRBJ2-7; 10 nucleotides match TRBD1. The J segment lost 1 base and the V segment lost 4 bases, leaving 2 bases of the junction unmatched. Germline V gene data show CDR1 as SGHRS and CDR2 as YFSETQ. There are 14 residues in the CDR3. The DNA for the CDR3 is TGCGCCAGCAGCACGGGACAGGGGTCCTACGAGCAGTACTTC. Translating gives CASSTGQGSYEQYF.

In its sample, this clonotype was seen a few times. The chain is built from TRBV2 and TRBJ2-3, with a tentative D call TRBD2 (5 bases). This CDR3 is 16 amino acids long. Between the trimmed V and J ends, which lost 2 bases and 0 bases, there was a span of 12 bases. Germline CDR1 SNHLY, CDR2 FYNNEI. The CDR3 sequence is CASSENLALSTDTQYF. The CDR3 bases are TGTGCCAGCAGTGAAAACCTAGCACTTAGCACAGATACGCAGTATTTT.

This clonotype showed up just a few times. The rearrangement joins TRBV15 to TRBJ1-1; no reliable D call. Germline lookup yields CDR1 LNHNV and CDR2 YYDKDF (reference sequence). The V gene lost 2 bases and the J gene lost 0 bases, with 25 bases spanning the gap. The CDR3 runs 20 residues. The CDR3, as DNA: TGTGCCACCAGCAGACCATTTACGGACGGCTCATCGTCCATGAACACTGAAGCTTTCTTT. Amino acid sequence: CATSRPFTDGSSSMNTEAFF.

The chain employs TRBV11-2 and TRBJ2-5; TRBD1 is a possible D gene (6 bases). Per germline, CDR1 SGHAT and CDR2 FQNNGV. Trimming pared 0 bases from V and 2 bases from J, leaving 22 bases between. The CDR3 length is 19 residues. The CDR3 loop is CASSLDMFAGTNRQETQYF. CDR3 DNA sequence: TGTGCCAGCAGCTTAGATATGTTCGCAGGGACAAATCGACAAGAGACCCAGTACTTC.

The V and J genes are TRBV9 and TRBJ2-5; tentatively, D is TRBD1 (6 bases). Germline CDR1 is SGDLS and CDR2 is YYNGEE. With 3 bases removed from V and 5 bases from J, the gap between germline ends came to 17 bases. CDR3 length equals 15 residues. The CDR3, as DNA: TGTGCCAGCAGCGCTCAGGGGAGTGATGTGGAGACCCAGTACTTC. Translating gives CASSAQGSDVETQYF.

The J gene is TRBJ2-3, the V gene TRBV7-8; D remains unclear. Germline V gene data show CDR1 as SGHVS and CDR2 as FQNEAQ. The CDR3 is 16 amino acids. V shed 1 base and J shed 0 bases, with 11 bases lying between them. CDR3 bases: TGTGCCAGCAGCTTAGTGCAAGCTCGGAGCACAGATACGCAGTATTTT. Amino acids: CASSLVQARSTDTQYF.

The V gene is TRBV4-1, the J gene TRBJ2-7, with D perhaps TRBD1 or TRBD2 (6 bases each). Germline loops: CDR1 MGHRA, CDR2 YSYEKL. This CDR3 has 15 amino acids. Trimming removed 4 bases at V and 0 bases at J, with 13 bases between. In DNA, the CDR3 is TGCGCCAGCAGCCCCCTACGGGGGCCCTCCTACGAGCAGTACTTC. Encoded protein: CASSPLRGPSYEQYF.

This clonotype appeared a few times. The chain employs TRBV7-9 and TRBJ1-5; D remains ambiguous. The ends were cut back, 1 base at V and 8 bases at J, with 6 bases in the middle. This CDR3 region has 12 residues. CDR1 and CDR2 from the germline V gene are SEHNR and FQNEAQ (reference sequence). The CDR3 loop is CASSLGAEPQHF. The CDR3 region has the DNA TGTGCCAGCAGCTTAGGGGCCGAGCCCCAGCATTTT.